The 32 T cell receptor beta chains reported below all come from one sample, sequenced in a study of Graves' ophthalmopathy and Graves' hyperthyroidism. The TCR beta CDR3 regions underwent amplification from RNA transcripts. RT-PCR was first run with HTBI primers, then multiplex PCR in a second round. One entry per CDR3 protein, called by TCRdb with MiXCR from the multiplex PCR reads. The table shows some 390,000 distinct CDR3 sequences, with about 18% occurring only once. Sequences were obtained from peripheral blood. The receptors stem from a young woman with Graves' ophthalmopathy.

Ten or more counts support this clonotype. The chain joins TRBV6-2 or TRBV6-3 to TRBJ1-1; TRBD1 agrees at 9 bases. J gave up 11 bases and V 6 bases, and 10 bases lay outside the gene matches. The CDR3 sequence is 13 residues long. From germline, CDR1 is MNHEY and CDR2 SVGEGT. CDR3 sequence: CASRFTGGLLAFF. CDR3 DNA sequence: TGTGCCAGCAGATTTACAGGGGGCCTCTTGGCTTTCTTT.

This clonotype has ten or more counts. V is TRBV29-1 and J is TRBJ2-7, with D uncertain. The CDR3 contains 15 residues. The ends were cut back, 6 bases at V and 4 bases at J, with 22 bases in the middle. Germline values: CDR1 SQVTM, CDR2 ANQGSEA. CDR3 loop: CSVLVVRLIGYEQYF. CDR3 nucleotide sequence: TGCAGCGTCCTAGTAGTTCGACTGATCGGGTACGAGCAGTACTTC.

There are many counts of this clonotype. The rearrangement uses TRBV7-2 and TRBJ1-6, with D maybe TRBD1 (5 bases). Germline CDR1 reads SGHTA; CDR2 reads FQGNSA. The germline V and J ends were trimmed by 5 bases and 0 bases, with 11 bases remaining between them. This CDR3 is built from 16 residues. CDR3 residues: CASSPQGSSYNSPLHF. CDR3 in DNA: TGTGCCAGCAGCCCTCAGGGTAGCTCCTATAATTCACCCCTCCACTTT.

This clonotype was counted a few times. The chain links TRBV28 to TRBJ1-1, with D possibly matching TRBD1 (5 bases). The CDR3 covers 14 residues. Germline V CDR1 and CDR2: MDHEN, SYDVKM. Between the trimmed V and J ends, which lost 5 bases and 1 base, there was a span of 11 bases. In nucleotides, the CDR3 is TGTGCCAGCAGTGCCGGGACGGCGAACACTGAAGCTTTCTTT. Its translation is CASSAGTANTEAFF.

The chain combines TRBV11-2 with TRBJ1-2; 9 bases are shared with TRBD1. The CDR3 runs to 14 residues. CDR1 and CDR2 from the germline V gene are SGHAT and FQNNGV. J was trimmed by 6 bases and V by 3 bases; bases with no gene match: 5. The CDR3 here is CASSFTGTGNGYTF. CDR3 sequence (DNA): TGTGCCAGCAGCTTCACAGGGACAGGGAATGGCTACACCTTC.

This clonotype was observed many times. The chain combines TRBV25-1 with TRBJ1-2; 12 bases line up with TRBD1. This CDR3 spans 13 amino acids. Trimming took 8 bases from V and 7 from J; bases not matched to a gene: 5. CDR1 and CDR2 (germline): MGHDK, SYGVNS. CDR3 nucleotides: TGTGCCAGCGGGGGACAGGGGGCGGGTGGCTACACCTTC. Its protein product is CASGGQGAGGYTF.

This clonotype has at least ten counts. This chain joins TRBV6-2 or TRBV6-3 and TRBJ1-1; TRBD1 might be the D (6 bases). Germline values: CDR1 MNHEY, CDR2 SVGEGT. The ends were cut back, 4 bases at V and 3 bases at J, with 12 bases in the middle. CDR3 length equals 14 residues. In DNA form, the CDR3 reads TGTGCCAGCAGTTTGGGGGGCTCATACACTGAAGCTTTCTTT. Encoded protein: CASSLGGSYTEAFF.

This clonotype was detected many times. Likely a read error: the CDR3 ends without its conserved phenylalanine or tryptophan. The chain joins TRBV7-2 to TRBJ1-2; D ambiguous. Trimming took 5 bases from V and 8 from J, leaving 12 bases between them. This CDR3 comprises 12 residues. Germline values: CDR1 SGHTA, CDR2 FQGNSA. The CDR3 region has the DNA TGTGCCAGCAGCCCGGAGGATGACGGCTACACCCTC. It translates to CASSPEDDGYTL.

This clonotype was seen repeatedly, ten times or more. V usage is TRBV6-5 and J usage is TRBJ1-2; the D gene is possibly TRBD1 (5 bases). The length of the CDR3 is 13 residues. V gave up 6 bases and J gave up 4 bases, with 12 bases separating them. Germline loops: CDR1 MNHEY, CDR2 SVGAGI. CDR3 amino acids: CASRAGLFYGYTF. CDR3 nucleotide sequence: TGTGCCAGCAGAGCGGGACTGTTCTATGGCTACACCTTC.

This clonotype was seen at least ten times. The V gene is TRBV5-1, the J gene TRBJ2-7; D gene ambiguous. V shed 2 bases and J shed 6 bases, with 15 bases lying between them. The germline gives CDR1 SGHRS, CDR2 YFSETQ. The CDR3 consists of 14 residues. Here the CDR3 reads CASSLVSLESEQYF. The CDR3, as DNA: TGCGCCAGCAGCTTAGTCTCCCTCGAGAGCGAGCAGTACTTC.

The gene calls are TRBV11-2 and TRBJ2-2; 9 bases map to TRBD1. The CDR3 runs to 17 residues. With V trimmed by 2 bases and J by 1 base, 5 bases remained unmatched. Germline loops: CDR1 SGHAT, CDR2 FQNNGV. The DNA for the CDR3 is TGTGCCAGCAGCTTAACCCGGGACAGGGTGAACACCGGGGAGCTGTTTTTT. Its translation is CASSLTRDRVNTGELFF.

There are many counts of this clonotype. CDR3: CGSKKGGNTEAFF. Written as DNA, the CDR3 is TGTGGCTCAAAGAAAGGGGGGAACACTGAAGCTTTCTTT. The J gene is TRBJ1-1, the V gene TRBV6-2 or TRBV6-3; tentatively, D is TRBD1 (6 bases). CDR1 and CDR2 from the germline V gene are MNHEY and SVGEGT. The CDR3 is 13 amino acids.

The chain employs TRBV12-3 or TRBV12-4 and TRBJ1-6; D gene unclear. Trimming took off 6 bases at V and 5 bases at J, with 8 bases between the two ends. This CDR3 has 13 amino acids. The CDR3 sequence: CASSQPHNSPLHF. Written as DNA, the CDR3 is TGTGCCAGCAGCCAACCCCATAATTCACCCCTCCACTTT.

This clonotype was observed at least ten times. Its ends do not fully match the called genes, so a read error is possible. CDR3 sequence (DNA): TGCAGTGCTAGCCCGTCCCCGGTAGACAGGGCGCGATTC. The encoded protein is CSASPSPVDRARF. The V and J genes are TRBV20-1 and TRBJ2-7; 7 nucleotides agree with TRBD1. The germline gives CDR1 DFQATT, CDR2 SNEGSKA (reference sequence). The CDR3 length is 13 residues.

This clonotype occurred many times. This chain links TRBV30 with TRBJ1-2; 9 bases map to TRBD1. V lost 8 bases and J lost 5; bases outside the gene matches: 9. Germline CDR1 reads GTSNPN; CDR2 reads SVGIG (reference sequence). The CDR3 spans 13 residues. The CDR3 reads CAMSDRGEYGYTF. In DNA form, the CDR3 reads TGTGCCATGTCGGACAGGGGAGAATATGGCTACACCTTC. The full variable domain, completed using reference TRBV30 and TRBJ1-2, is SQTIHQWPATLVQPVGSPLSLECTVEGTSNPNLYWYRQAAGRGLQLLFYSVGIGQISSEVPQNLSASRPQDRQFILSSKKLLLSDSGFYLCAMSDRGEYGYTFGSGTRLTVV.

This clonotype was seen repeatedly, ten times or more. V is TRBV5-1 and J is TRBJ2-5, with D maybe TRBD2 (5 bases). CDR3 length: 16 amino acids. Trimming left V 4 bases short and J 5 bases short, with 21 bases between. Germline V gives CDR1 SGHRS, CDR2 YFSETQ. As DNA, the CDR3 is TGCGCCAGCAGCCCAGCTTCGGGGTACCGGTGGGAGACCCAGTACTTC. This sequence encodes CASSPASGYRWETQYF.

This clonotype was seen only a few times. The V gene is TRBV6-5, the J gene TRBJ1-2; D is uncertain. Deletions cut 0 bases from V and 3 bases from J, with 8 bases between. CDR3 length: 14 amino acids. Germline CDR1 is MNHEY and CDR2 is SVGAGI. Here the CDR3 DNA reads TGTGCCAGCAGTTACTCGATCAATGACTATGGCTACACCTTC. Translated: CASSYSINDYGYTF.

This clonotype was found many times. The chain joins TRBV12-3 or TRBV12-4 to TRBJ1-2; tentative D call: TRBD1 (5 bases). CDR3 length equals 13 residues. Trimming cost V 8 bases and J 3 bases, with 13 bases left between them. The CDR3 reads CASEDGADYGYTF. Written as DNA, the CDR3 is TGTGCCAGCGAAGACGGGGCAGACTATGGCTACACCTTC.

This clonotype has ten or more counts. The chain uses TRBV6-2 or TRBV6-3 and TRBJ2-7; a weak D match, TRBD1 (6 bases). The CDR3 length is 16 residues. Germline CDR1 MNHEY, CDR2 SVGEGT. The V end lost 2 bases, the J end lost 3 bases, and 17 bases lay between the germline ends. In DNA form, the CDR3 reads TGTGCCAGCAGTTACCCCGGGGCAGGGGTCCTCTACGAGCAGTACTTC. This sequence encodes CASSYPGAGVLYEQYF.

This clonotype was detected ten times or more. J is TRBJ2-2 and V is TRBV6-1; no definite D call. The CDR3 runs 13 residues. Per germline, CDR1 MNHNS and CDR2 SASEGT. The V and J ends lost 3 bases and 4 bases respectively, with 6 bases between them. CDR3: CASSDPATGELFF. CDR3 DNA: TGTGCCAGCAGTGATCCAGCCACCGGGGAGCTGTTTTTT.

This clonotype was seen repeatedly, ten times or more. The V and J genes are TRBV28 and TRBJ1-5; 10 bases line up with TRBD1. CDR3 size: 14 residues. Trimming took 10 bases from V and 6 from J; bases not matched to a gene: 9. Germline V gene data show CDR1 as MDHEN and CDR2 as SYDVKM. This CDR3 reads CATSPGTGVQPQHF. CDR3 bases: TGTGCCACTTCCCCCGGGACAGGGGTTCAGCCCCAGCATTTT.

This clonotype was seen ten or more times. J is TRBJ1-5 and V is TRBV20-1; no definite D call. Germline V gene lookup returns CDR1 DFQATT and CDR2 SNEGSKA (reference sequence). The CDR3 contains 12 residues. The V gene lost 5 bases and the J gene lost 3 bases, with 8 bases spanning the gap. Here the CDR3 reads CSAPLPNQPQHF. CDR3 bases: TGCAGTGCTCCTTTACCCAATCAGCCCCAGCATTTT.

This clonotype was counted ten times or more. The chain has TRBV11-2 and TRBJ2-5; weak D call: TRBD2 (5 bases). This CDR3 contains 15 residues. The germline V gene encodes CDR1 SGHAT and CDR2 FQNNGV. V lost 5 bases to trimming and J lost 2 bases, with 15 bases between them. As DNA, the CDR3 is TGTGCCAGCAGCCTAGCCCTAGACACTCAAGAGACCCAGTACTTC. This translates into CASSLALDTQETQYF. The variable domain in full, completed from reference TRBV11-2 and TRBJ2-5, reads EAGVAQSPRYKIIEKRQSVAFWCNPISGHATLYWYQQILGQGPKLLIQFQNNGVVDDSQLPKDRFSAERLKGVDSTLKIQPAKLEDSAVYLCASSLALDTQETQYFGPGTRLLVL.

This clonotype was seen at least ten times. V usage is TRBV6-2 or TRBV6-3 and J usage is TRBJ2-7, with D tentatively TRBD1 (5 bases). The CDR3 extends over 16 amino acids. Trimming cost V 2 bases and J 0 bases, with 14 bases left between them. Looked up from germline, CDR1 is MNHEY and CDR2 is SVGEGT. The CDR3, as DNA: TGTGCCAGCAGTTACGGATGGACACCAGTCTCCTACGAGCAGTACTTC. Amino acid sequence: CASSYGWTPVSYEQYF.

This clonotype was recorded many times. This chain's CDR3 is CASSQELGQFYNSPLHF. In nucleotides, the CDR3 is TGTGCCAGCAGCCAGGAATTGGGGCAGTTCTATAATTCACCCCTCCACTTT. This chain connects TRBV4-2 to TRBJ1-6; possible D gene TRBD1, 5 bases. Germline assignment: CDR1 LGHNA and CDR2 YNFKEQ. There are 17 residues in the CDR3. Deletions cut 3 bases from V and 3 bases from J, with 15 bases between.

This clonotype was counted ten times or more. The genes are TRBV7-9 and TRBJ1-1, with a possible D match to TRBD1 (5 bases). Trimming pared 5 bases from V and 0 bases from J, leaving 13 bases between. The germline CDR1 and CDR2 sequences are SEHNR and FQNEAQ (reference sequence). The CDR3 is 15 amino acids. CDR3 loop: CASSRGSFLNTEAFF. As DNA, the CDR3 is TGTGCCAGCAGCCGGGGGTCTTTTCTGAACACTGAAGCTTTCTTT.

This clonotype was seen many times. This chain joins TRBV20-1 and TRBJ2-7, with D possibly TRBD2 on 6 matching bases. Looked up from germline, CDR1 is DFQATT and CDR2 is SNEGSKA (reference sequence). Deletions cut 0 bases from V and 0 bases from J, with 18 bases between. The CDR3 is made up of 17 amino acids. DNA for the CDR3: TGCAGTGCTAGAGATCTACGGGCTAGCGCTTCCTCCTACGAGCAGTACTTC. Protein product: CSARDLRASASSYEQYF.

Ten or more counts support this clonotype. The V call is TRBV11-1, the J call TRBJ1-2; 9 nucleotides align to TRBD1. From germline, CDR1 is SGHAT and CDR2 FQDESV (reference sequence). This CDR3 has 17 amino acids. J gave up 2 bases and V 5 bases, and 12 bases lay outside the gene matches. Here the CDR3 DNA reads TGTGCCAGCAGCCGATCTCCCGGGACAGGGCTGAACTATGGCTACACCTTC. As protein: CASSRSPGTGLNYGYTF.

The chain combines TRBV7-8 with TRBJ2-7; no reliable D call. V shed 2 bases and J shed 4 bases, with 15 bases lying between them. This CDR3 region has 15 residues. Germline values: CDR1 SGHVS, CDR2 FQNEAQ. As DNA, the CDR3 is TGTGCCAGCAGCTTACGGGTGGCTGGGTTATACGAGCAGTACTTC. Translated: CASSLRVAGLYEQYF. Full variable domain (remainder filled in from reference TRBV7-8 and TRBJ2-7): GAGVSQSPRYKVAKRGQDVALRCDPISGHVSLFWYQQALGQGPEFLTYFQNEAQLDKSGLPSDRFFAERPEGSVSTLKIQRTQQEDSAVYLCASSLRVAGLYEQYFGPGTRLTVT.

This clonotype was seen ten or more times. This rearrangement joins TRBV2 to TRBJ1-6; possibly TRBD1 for D (5 bases). Trimming stripped 6 bases from V and 8 bases from J, with 17 bases between. CDR3 length: 15 amino acids. CDR1 and CDR2 from the germline V gene are SNHLY and FYNNEI. The CDR3 sequence: CASRVGPGLDSPLHF. The CDR3 nucleotides are TGTGCCAGCAGGGTCGGTCCAGGGCTGGATTCACCCCTCCACTTT.

This clonotype showed up many times. The gene calls are TRBV29-1 and TRBJ2-5, with D unresolved. The germline V and J ends were trimmed by 1 base and 6 bases, with 21 bases remaining between them. The CDR3 sequence is 16 residues long. Germline lookup yields CDR1 SQVTM and CDR2 ANQGSEA. CDR3 protein: CSVEGPRSARGKTQYF. The CDR3 DNA reads as TGCAGCGTTGAAGGCCCTAGATCCGCTCGTGGGAAGACCCAGTACTTC.

The gene calls are TRBV12-3 or TRBV12-4 and TRBJ2-5, with TRBD1 identical over 9 bases. V dropped 4 bases and J dropped 5; count of bases not matched to a gene: 8. The CDR3 extends over 15 amino acids. In DNA form, the CDR3 reads TGTGCCAGCAGTTCAAGGGACAGGGCATGGGAGACCCAGTACTTC. It yields the protein CASSSRDRAWETQYF.